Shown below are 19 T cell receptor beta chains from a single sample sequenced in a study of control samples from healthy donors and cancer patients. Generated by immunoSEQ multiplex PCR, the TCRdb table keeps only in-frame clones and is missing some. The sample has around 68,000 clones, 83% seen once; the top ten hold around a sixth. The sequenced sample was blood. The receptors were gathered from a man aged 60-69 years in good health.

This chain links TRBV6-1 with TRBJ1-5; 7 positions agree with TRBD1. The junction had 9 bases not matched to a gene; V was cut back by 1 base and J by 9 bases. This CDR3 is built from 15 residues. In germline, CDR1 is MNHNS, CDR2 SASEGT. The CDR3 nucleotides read TGTGCCAGCAGTGAAGTCCAGGGGGTCCTCAGGCCCCAGCATTTT. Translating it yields CASSEVQGVLRPQHF.

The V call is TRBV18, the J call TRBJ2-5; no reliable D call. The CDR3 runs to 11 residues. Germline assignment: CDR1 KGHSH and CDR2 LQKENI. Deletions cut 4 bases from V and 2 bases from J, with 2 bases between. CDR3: CASSRQETQYF. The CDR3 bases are TGTGCCAGCTCACGACAAGAGACCCAGTACTTC.

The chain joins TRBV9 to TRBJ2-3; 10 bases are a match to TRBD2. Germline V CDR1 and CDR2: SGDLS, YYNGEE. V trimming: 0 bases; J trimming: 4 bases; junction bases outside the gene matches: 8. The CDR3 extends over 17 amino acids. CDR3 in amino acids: CASSVGLSSGSSDTQYF. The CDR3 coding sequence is TGTGCCAGCAGCGTAGGGCTGTCTAGCGGGAGTTCAGATACGCAGTATTTT.

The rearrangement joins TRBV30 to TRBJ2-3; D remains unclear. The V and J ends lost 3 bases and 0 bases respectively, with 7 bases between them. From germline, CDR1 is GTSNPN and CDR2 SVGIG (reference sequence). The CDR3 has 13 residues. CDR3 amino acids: CAWRSSSTDTQYF. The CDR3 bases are TGTGCCTGGAGGTCCTCTAGCACAGATACGCAGTATTTT.

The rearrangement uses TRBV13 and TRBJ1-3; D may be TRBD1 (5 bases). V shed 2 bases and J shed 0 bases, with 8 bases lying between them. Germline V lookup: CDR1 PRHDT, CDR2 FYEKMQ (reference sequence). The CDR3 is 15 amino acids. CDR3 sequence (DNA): TGTGCCAGCAGCTTACGGGGGAGCTCTGGAAACACCATATATTTT. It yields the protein CASSLRGSSGNTIYF.

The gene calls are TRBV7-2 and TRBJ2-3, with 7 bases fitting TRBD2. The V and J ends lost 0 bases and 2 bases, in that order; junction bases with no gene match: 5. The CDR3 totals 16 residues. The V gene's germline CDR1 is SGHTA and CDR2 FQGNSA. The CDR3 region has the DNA TGTGCCAGCAGCTTAGCGTCTAGCGGAAACACAGATACGCAGTATTTT. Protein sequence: CASSLASSGNTDTQYF.

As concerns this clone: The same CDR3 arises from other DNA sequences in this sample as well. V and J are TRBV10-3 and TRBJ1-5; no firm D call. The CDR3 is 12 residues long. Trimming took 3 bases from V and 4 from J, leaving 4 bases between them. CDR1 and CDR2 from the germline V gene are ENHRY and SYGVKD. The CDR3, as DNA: TGTGCCATCAGTGACGGTAATCAGCCCCAGCATTTT. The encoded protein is CAISDGNQPQHF.

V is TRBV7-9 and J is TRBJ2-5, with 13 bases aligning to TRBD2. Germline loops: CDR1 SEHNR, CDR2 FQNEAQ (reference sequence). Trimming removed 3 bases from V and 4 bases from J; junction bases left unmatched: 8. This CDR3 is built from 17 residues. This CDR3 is CASSFPPLAGGPETQYF. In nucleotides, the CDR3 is TGTGCCAGCAGCTTTCCGCCACTAGCGGGAGGGCCAGAGACCCAGTACTTC. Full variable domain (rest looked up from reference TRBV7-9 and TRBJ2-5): DTGVSQNPRHKITKRGQNVTFRCDPISEHNRLYWYRQTLGQGPEFLTYFQNEAQLEKSRLLSDRFSAERPKGSFSTLEIQRTEQGDSAMYLCASSFPPLAGGPETQYFGPGTRLLVL.

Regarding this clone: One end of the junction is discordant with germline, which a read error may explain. This CDR3 reads CASKKASGQETQYF. The CDR3, as DNA: TGTGCGAGTAAAAAGGCTAGCGGGCAAGAGACCCAGTACTTC. V and J are TRBV19 and TRBJ2-5, with 8 bases fitting TRBD2. The CDR3 runs to 14 residues. The germline V gene encodes CDR1 LNHDA and CDR2 SQIVND (reference sequence).

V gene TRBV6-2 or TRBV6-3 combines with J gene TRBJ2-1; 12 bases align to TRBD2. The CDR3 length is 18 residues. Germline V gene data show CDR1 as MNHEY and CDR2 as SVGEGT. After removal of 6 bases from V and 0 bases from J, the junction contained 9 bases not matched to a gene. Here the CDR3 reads CASSPPWTSGASYNEQFF. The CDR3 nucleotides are TGTGCCAGCAGCCCTCCCTGGACTAGCGGGGCCTCCTACAATGAGCAGTTCTTC.

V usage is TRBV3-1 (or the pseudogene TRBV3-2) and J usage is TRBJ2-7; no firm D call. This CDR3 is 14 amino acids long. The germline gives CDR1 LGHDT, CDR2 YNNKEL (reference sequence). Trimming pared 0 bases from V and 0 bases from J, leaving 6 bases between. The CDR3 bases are TGTGCCAGCAGCCAAGATGCCGGCTCCTACGAGCAGTACTTC. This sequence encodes CASSQDAGSYEQYF.

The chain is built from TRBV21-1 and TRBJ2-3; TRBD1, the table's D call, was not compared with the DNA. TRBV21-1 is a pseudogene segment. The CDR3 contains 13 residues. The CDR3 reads CASSKTSTDTQYF. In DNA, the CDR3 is TGTGCCAGCAGCAAAACAAGCACAGATACGCAGTATTTT.

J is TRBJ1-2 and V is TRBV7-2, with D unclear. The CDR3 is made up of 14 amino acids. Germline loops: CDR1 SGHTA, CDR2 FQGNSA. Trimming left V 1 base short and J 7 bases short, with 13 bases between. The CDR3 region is CASSLGSGFPGYTF. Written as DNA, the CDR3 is TGTGCCAGCAGCTTAGGCTCGGGGTTCCCTGGCTACACCTTC.

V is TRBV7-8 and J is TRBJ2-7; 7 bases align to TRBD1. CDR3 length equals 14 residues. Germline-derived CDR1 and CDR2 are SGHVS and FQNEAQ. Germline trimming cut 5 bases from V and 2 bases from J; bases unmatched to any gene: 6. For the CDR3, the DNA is TGTGCCAGCAGCCGACGGGACAGCCCCTACGAGCAGTACTTC. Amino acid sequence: CASSRRDSPYEQYF. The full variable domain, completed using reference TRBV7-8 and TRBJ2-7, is GAGVSQSPRYKVAKRGQDVALRCDPISGHVSLFWYQQALGQGPEFLTYFQNEAQLDKSGLPSDRFFAERPEGSVSTLKIQRTQQEDSAVYLCASSRRDSPYEQYFGPGTRLTVT.

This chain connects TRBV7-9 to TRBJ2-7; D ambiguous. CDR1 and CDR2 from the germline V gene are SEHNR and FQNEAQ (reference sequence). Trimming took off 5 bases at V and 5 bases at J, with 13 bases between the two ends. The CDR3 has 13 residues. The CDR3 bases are TGTGCCAGCAGCCCTCGGTCAGGAAACGAGCAGTACTTC. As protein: CASSPRSGNEQYF.

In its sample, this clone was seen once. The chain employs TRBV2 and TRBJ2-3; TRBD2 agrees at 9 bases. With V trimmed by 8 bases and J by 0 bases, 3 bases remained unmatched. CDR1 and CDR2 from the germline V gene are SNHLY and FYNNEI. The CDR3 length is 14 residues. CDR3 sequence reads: CASCGRVSTDTQYF. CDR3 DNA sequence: TGTGCCAGCTGCGGGAGGGTAAGCACAGATACGCAGTATTTT.

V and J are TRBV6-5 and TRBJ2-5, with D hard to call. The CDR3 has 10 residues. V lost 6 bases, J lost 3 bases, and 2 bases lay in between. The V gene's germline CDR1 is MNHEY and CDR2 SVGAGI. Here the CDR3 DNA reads TGTGCCAGCAGGGAAGAGACCCAGTACTTC. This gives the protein CASREETQYF.

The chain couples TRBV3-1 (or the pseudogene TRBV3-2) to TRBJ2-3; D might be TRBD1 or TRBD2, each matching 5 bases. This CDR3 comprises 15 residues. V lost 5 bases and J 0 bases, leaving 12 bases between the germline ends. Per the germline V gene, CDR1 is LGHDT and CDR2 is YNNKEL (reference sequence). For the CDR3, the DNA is TGTGCCAGCAGCTACGGGACGGCTAGCACAGATACGCAGTATTTT. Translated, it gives CASSYGTASTDTQYF.

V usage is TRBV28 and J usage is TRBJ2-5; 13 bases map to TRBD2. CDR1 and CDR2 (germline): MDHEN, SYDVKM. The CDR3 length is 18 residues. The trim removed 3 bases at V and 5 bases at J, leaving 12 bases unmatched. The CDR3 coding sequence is TGTGCCAGCAGTTTTATCGGGACTAGCGGGAAAATGGTGGAGACCCAGTACTTC. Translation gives CASSFIGTSGKMVETQYF.